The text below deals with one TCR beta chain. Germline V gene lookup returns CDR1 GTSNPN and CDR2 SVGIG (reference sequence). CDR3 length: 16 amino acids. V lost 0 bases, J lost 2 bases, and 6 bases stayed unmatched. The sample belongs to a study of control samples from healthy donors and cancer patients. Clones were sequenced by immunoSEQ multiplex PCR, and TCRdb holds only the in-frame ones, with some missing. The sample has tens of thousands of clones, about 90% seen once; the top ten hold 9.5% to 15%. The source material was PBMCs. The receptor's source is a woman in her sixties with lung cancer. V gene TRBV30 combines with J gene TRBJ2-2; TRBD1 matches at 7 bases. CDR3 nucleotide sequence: TGTGCCTGGAGTGTACACGGGACAGCCAACACCGGGGAGCTGTTTTTT. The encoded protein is CAWSVHGTANTGELFF.